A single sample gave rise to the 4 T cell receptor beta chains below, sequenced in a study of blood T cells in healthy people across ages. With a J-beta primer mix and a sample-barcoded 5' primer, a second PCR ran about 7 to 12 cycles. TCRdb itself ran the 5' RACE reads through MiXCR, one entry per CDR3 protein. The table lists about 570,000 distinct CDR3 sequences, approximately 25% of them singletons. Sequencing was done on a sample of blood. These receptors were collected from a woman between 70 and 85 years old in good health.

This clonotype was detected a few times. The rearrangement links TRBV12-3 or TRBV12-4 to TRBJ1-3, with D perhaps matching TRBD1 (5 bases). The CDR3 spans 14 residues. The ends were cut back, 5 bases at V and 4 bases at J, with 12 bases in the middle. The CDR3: CASSTWGVGNTIYF. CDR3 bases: TGTGCCAGCAGTACTTGGGGGGTAGGAAACACCATATATTTT.

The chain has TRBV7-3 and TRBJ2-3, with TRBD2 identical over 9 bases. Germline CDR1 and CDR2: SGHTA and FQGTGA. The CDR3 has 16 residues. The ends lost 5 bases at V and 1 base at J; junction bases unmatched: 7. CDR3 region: CASSPRKRGGTDTQYF. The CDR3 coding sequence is TGTGCCAGCAGCCCCAGGAAGCGGGGGGGCACAGATACGCAGTATTTT. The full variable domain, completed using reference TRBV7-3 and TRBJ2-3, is GAGVSQTPSNKVTEKGKYVELRCDPISGHTALYWYRQSLGQGPEFLIYFQGTGAADDSGLPNDRFFAVRPEGSVSTLKIQRTERGDSAVYLCASSPRKRGGTDTQYFGPGTRLTVL.

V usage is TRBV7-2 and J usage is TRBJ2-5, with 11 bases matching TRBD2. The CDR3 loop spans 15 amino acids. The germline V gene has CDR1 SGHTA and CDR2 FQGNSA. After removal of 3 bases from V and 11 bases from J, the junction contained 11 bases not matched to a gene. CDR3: CASSFGTSGTREQYF. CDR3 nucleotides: TGTGCCAGCAGCTTTGGGACTAGCGGTACTAGGGAGCAGTACTTC. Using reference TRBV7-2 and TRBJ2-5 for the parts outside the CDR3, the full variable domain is GAGVSQSPSNKVTEKGKDVELRCDPISGHTALYWYRQSLGQGLEFLIYFQGNSAPDKSGLPSDRFSAERTGGSVSTLTIQRTQQEDSAVYLCASSFGTSGTREQYFGPGTRLLVL.

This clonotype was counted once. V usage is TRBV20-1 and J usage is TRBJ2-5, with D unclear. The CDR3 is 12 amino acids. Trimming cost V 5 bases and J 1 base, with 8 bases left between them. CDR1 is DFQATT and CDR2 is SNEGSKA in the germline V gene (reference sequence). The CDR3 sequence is CSAPLFQETQYF. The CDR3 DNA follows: TGCAGTGCTCCGCTTTTCCAAGAGACCCAGTACTTC.